One sample yielded the 21 T cell receptor beta chains listed below, sequenced in a study of STAT3 mutations in large granular lymphocyte leukemia. Study findings and constraints: Every T-cell large granular lymphocyte leukemia patient had at least one immunodominant TCR beta clonotype.

Assay: immunoSEQ multiplex PCR; the TCRdb copy retains only in-frame clones and omits some. This sample has around 13,000 clones; approximately 84% occur once, and the top ten carry approximately 56%. These receptors have no identified antigens. Sequenced material: peripheral blood mononuclear cells. The receptors derive from a man in his sixties with T-cell large granular lymphocyte leukemia. Some clones in this sample may be carry-over from other donors' samples.

The chain couples TRBV5-5 to TRBJ1-5, with D tentatively TRBD1 (6 bases). The length of the CDR3 is 15 residues. The V end was cut by 7 bases, the J end by 0 bases, with 14 bases between. Germline lookup yields CDR1 SGHKS and CDR2 YYEKEE (reference sequence). CDR3 in DNA: TGTGCCAGCGGAACGACAGGCGATAGCAATCAGCCCCAGCATTTT. Translation gives CASGTTGDSNQPQHF.

The V and J genes are TRBV14 and TRBJ2-7; 12 bases fit TRBD2. Trimming at V came to 2 bases and at J to 6 bases, leaving 2 bases not matched to a gene. The CDR3 has 14 amino acids. Germline assignment: CDR1 SGHDN and CDR2 FVKESK. CDR3 bases: TGTGCCAGCAGCCAACAGACTAGCGGGAGCGAGCAGTACTTC. Its protein product is CASSQQTSGSEQYF.

The count of this clone is one. The chain links TRBV5-1 to TRBJ2-2, with no clear D. V lost 1 base to trimming and J lost 1 base, with 2 bases between them. The CDR3 is 13 residues long. The germline V gene has CDR1 SGHRS and CDR2 YFSETQ. The CDR3 DNA sequence: TGCGCCAGCAGCTTGATGAACACCGGGGAGCTGTTTTTT. It codes for CASSLMNTGELFF.

The V gene is TRBV6-6, the J gene TRBJ2-3; D may match TRBD1 or TRBD2 (5 bases each). CDR1 is MNHNY, CDR2 SVGAGI, per germline (reference sequence). CDR3 size: 16 residues. The V and J ends lost 0 bases and 2 bases respectively, with 12 bases between them. The CDR3 nucleotides read TGTGCCAGCAGTTACTCTGGACGGGACCTCACAGATACGCAGTATTTT. This encodes CASSYSGRDLTDTQYF.

The chain is built from TRBV11-1 and TRBJ1-5, with D unclear. The CDR3 spans 13 residues. CDR1 SGHAT and CDR2 FQDESV come from the germline V gene (reference sequence). V lost 5 bases to trimming and J lost 1 base, with 6 bases between them. In nucleotides, the CDR3 is TGTGCCAGCAGCCATGGCAGCAATCAGCCCCAGCATTTT. This encodes CASSHGSNQPQHF.

The V and J genes are TRBV10-2 and TRBJ2-2; 8 positions agree with TRBD2. After removal of 4 bases from V and 5 bases from J, the junction contained 9 bases not matched to a gene. CDR1 WSHSY and CDR2 SAAADI come from the germline V gene. This CDR3 comprises 16 residues. The CDR3 DNA sequence: TGCGCCAGCAGTGTAGACGCGGGAGGTAGGACCGGGGAGCTGTTTTTT. Amino acid sequence: CASSVDAGGRTGELFF.

The chain joins TRBV18 to TRBJ2-1; TRBD2 matches 13 bases. With 5 bases clipped from V and 6 bases from J, the junction kept 4 bases outside the gene matches. The germline gives CDR1 KGHSH, CDR2 LQKENI. This CDR3 is 15 amino acids long. The CDR3 protein is CASSTGTSGVNEQFF. CDR3 in DNA: TGTGCCAGCTCAACCGGGACTAGCGGGGTCAATGAGCAGTTCTTC.

The chain links TRBV2 to TRBJ1-2; TRBD1 is a possible D gene (5 bases). In germline, CDR1 is SNHLY, CDR2 FYNNEI. CDR3 length: 14 amino acids. The ends were cut back, 6 bases at V and 0 bases at J, with 11 bases in the middle. The CDR3 nucleotides read TGTGCCAGCAGCCAGGGAGGGACTAACTATGGCTACACCTTC. Translation gives CASSQGGTNYGYTF.

This chain uses TRBV6-5 with TRBJ2-5, with TRBD2 identical over 7 bases. Trimming took 6 bases from V and 1 from J; bases not matched to a gene: 5. The CDR3 is 14 amino acids. The germline gives CDR1 MNHEY, CDR2 SVGAGI. CDR3 region: CASRSLAVQETQYF. CDR3 coding DNA: TGTGCCAGCAGGTCGCTAGCGGTCCAAGAGACCCAGTACTTC.

The V call is TRBV13, the J call TRBJ2-3; 13 bases map to TRBD2. Germline V CDR1 and CDR2: PRHDT, FYEKMQ (reference sequence). Trimming cost V 4 bases and J 6 bases; bases outside gene matches: 19. The CDR3 is made up of 20 amino acids. The CDR3 here is CASSSTTRTSGRHISDTQYF. CDR3 bases: TGTGCCAGCAGCTCTACTACGAGGACTAGCGGGAGACATATATCGGATACGCAGTATTTT. Combining the CDR3 with reference TRBV13 and TRBJ2-3 gives the whole variable domain AAGVIQSPRHLIKEKRETATLKCYPIPRHDTVYWYQQGPGQDPQFLISFYEKMQSDKGSIPDRFSAQQFSDYHSELNMSSLELGDSALYFCASSSTTRTSGRHISDTQYFGPGTRLTVL.

This clone showed up just a few times. This chain links TRBV5-1 with TRBJ1-4; maybe TRBD1 (6 bases). Trimming left V 2 bases short and J 0 bases short, with 11 bases between. Per germline, CDR1 SGHRS and CDR2 YFSETQ. This CDR3 has 16 amino acids. As DNA, the CDR3 is TGCGCCAGCAGCTTCTTTGGGGGCTCAACTAATGAAAAACTGTTTTTT. It is translated as CASSFFGGSTNEKLFF.

This clone was detected only a few times. The rearrangement links TRBV21-1 to TRBJ2-3; TRBD2, as called in the table, went unchecked against the DNA. TRBV21-1 is a pseudogene segment. There are 14 residues in the CDR3. The CDR3 DNA is TGTGCCAGCCCGCGGCGGATTAGCACAGATACGCAGTATTTT. Protein sequence: CASPRRISTDTQYF.

This chain joins TRBV30 and TRBJ1-2; tentatively, D is TRBD1 (6 bases). V lost 8 bases and J 5 bases, leaving 18 bases between the germline ends. Germline-derived CDR1 and CDR2 are GTSNPN and SVGIG (reference sequence). The CDR3 spans 13 residues. CDR3: CATKRTVQYGYTF. DNA for the CDR3: TGTGCCACAAAACGGACAGTTCAATATGGCTACACCTTC.

This chain connects TRBV6-6 to TRBJ2-5; a weak D match, TRBD2 (6 bases). The length of the CDR3 is 13 residues. Germline CDR1 is MNHNY and CDR2 is SVGAGI (reference sequence). The V end was cut by 8 bases, the J end by 1 base, with 11 bases between. CDR3 in amino acids: CASLREAQETQYF. CDR3 nucleotides: TGTGCCAGCCTTAGGGAGGCCCAAGAGACCCAGTACTTC.

The J gene is TRBJ1-2, the V gene TRBV10-3, with 11 bases that match TRBD1. The CDR3 has 15 amino acids. The V gene's germline CDR1 is ENHRY and CDR2 SYGVKD. The V gene end was trimmed by 2 bases and the J gene end by 4 bases; junction bases not matched to a gene: 3. The CDR3: CAISETGQGVYGYTF. As DNA, the CDR3 is TGTGCCATCAGTGAGACGGGACAGGGGGTCTATGGCTACACCTTC.

The V gene is TRBV7-9, the J gene TRBJ2-7; D uncertain. Germline CDR1 SEHNR, CDR2 FQNEAQ (reference sequence). The length of the CDR3 is 12 residues. The germline V and J ends were trimmed by 5 bases and 4 bases, with 9 bases remaining between them. The CDR3 spells CASSPLVYEQYF. As DNA, the CDR3 is TGTGCCAGCAGCCCCCTTGTATACGAGCAGTACTTC.

The gene calls are TRBV18 and TRBJ2-5; 7 nucleotides match TRBD1. The V gene end was trimmed by 6 bases and the J gene end by 1 base; junction bases not matched to a gene: 8. The CDR3 is 15 amino acids. Germline lookup yields CDR1 KGHSH and CDR2 LQKENI. This chain's CDR3 is CASSLLGGGQETQYF. The CDR3 DNA reads TGTGCCAGCTCCCTCCTAGGGGGCGGCCAAGAGACCCAGTACTTC.

The chain couples TRBV7-2 to TRBJ2-7, with D unclear. The germline CDR1 and CDR2 sequences are SGHTA and FQGNSA. V was clipped by 0 bases and J by 2 bases, with 8 bases between them. CDR3 length: 14 residues. The chain's CDR3 is CASSLASRTYEQYF. In DNA form, the CDR3 reads TGTGCCAGCAGCTTAGCCTCTAGGACCTACGAGCAGTACTTC.

The V and J genes are TRBV18 and TRBJ2-2; 9 nucleotides line up with TRBD1. V lost 0 bases to trimming and J lost 5 bases; unmatched junction nucleotides: 1. The germline CDR1 and CDR2 sequences are KGHSH and LQKENI. This CDR3 contains 15 residues. The CDR3 DNA reads TGTGCCAGCTCACCACCGGGACAGGGAACCGGGGAGCTGTTTTTT. Translated: CASSPPGQGTGELFF.

The CDR3 DNA reads as TGCGCCAGCAGTGAGTCTAAGTTCTTAAGGCAGTACTTC. Translating it yields CASSESKFLRQYF. J is TRBJ2-7 and V is TRBV10-1; D is ambiguous. Germline CDR1 WNHNN, CDR2 SYGVQD (reference sequence). The CDR3 is 13 residues long. Trimming removed 0 bases at V and 9 bases at J, with 12 bases between.

The chain carries TRBV18 and TRBJ2-2; D uncertain. This CDR3 region has 15 residues. Per germline, CDR1 KGHSH and CDR2 LQKENI. V shed 4 bases and J shed 1 base, with 10 bases lying between them. The CDR3 region is CASSQASMNTGELFF. In DNA, the CDR3 is TGTGCCAGCTCACAGGCCTCCATGAACACCGGGGAGCTGTTTTTT.